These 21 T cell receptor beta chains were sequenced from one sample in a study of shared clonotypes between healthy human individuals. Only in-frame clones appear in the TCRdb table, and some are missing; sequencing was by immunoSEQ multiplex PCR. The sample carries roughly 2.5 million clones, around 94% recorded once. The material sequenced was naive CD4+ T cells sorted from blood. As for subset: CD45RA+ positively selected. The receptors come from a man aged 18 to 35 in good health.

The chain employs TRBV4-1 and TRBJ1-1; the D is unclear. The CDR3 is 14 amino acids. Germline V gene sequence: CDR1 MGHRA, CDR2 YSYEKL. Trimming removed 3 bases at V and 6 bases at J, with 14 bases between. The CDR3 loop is CASSQTASGAEAFF. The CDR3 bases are TGCGCCAGCAGCCAGACGGCCTCAGGAGCTGAAGCTTTCTTT.

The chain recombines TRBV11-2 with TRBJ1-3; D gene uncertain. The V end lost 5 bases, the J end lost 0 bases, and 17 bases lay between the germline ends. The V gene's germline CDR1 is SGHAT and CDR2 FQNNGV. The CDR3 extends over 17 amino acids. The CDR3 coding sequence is TGTGCCAGCAGCCCCTTGGCAACCCGTTTCTCTGGAAACACCATATATTTT. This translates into CASSPLATRFSGNTIYF.

CDR3 sequence reads: CASSEGLSGNTIYF. The DNA of the CDR3 is TGCGCCAGCAGTGAGGGACTCTCTGGAAACACCATATATTTT. The chain employs TRBV10-2 and TRBJ1-3; D is uncertain. The germline V and J ends were trimmed by 2 bases and 0 bases, with 5 bases remaining between them. The CDR3 sequence is 14 residues long. Germline assignment: CDR1 WSHSY and CDR2 SAAADI.

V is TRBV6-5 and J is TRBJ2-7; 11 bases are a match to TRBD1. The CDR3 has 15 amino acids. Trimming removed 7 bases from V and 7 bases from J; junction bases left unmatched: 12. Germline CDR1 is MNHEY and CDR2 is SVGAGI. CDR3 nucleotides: TGTGCCAGCAACAGCGCCGGGACAGGGGGTAGGGAGCAGTACTTC. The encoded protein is CASNSAGTGGREQYF.

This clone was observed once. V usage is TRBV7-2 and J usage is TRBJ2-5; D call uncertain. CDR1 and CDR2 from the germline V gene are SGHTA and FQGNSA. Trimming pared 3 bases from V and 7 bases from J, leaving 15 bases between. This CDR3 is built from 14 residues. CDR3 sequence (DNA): TGTGCCAGCAGCTTGTGGCTCCCGTCTGGGACCCAGTACTTC. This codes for CASSLWLPSGTQYF.

CDR3 nucleotides: TGTGCCAGCAGCGTAGCCACGAACGGAAAAGACGGTGAAGCTTTCTTT. Translating it yields CASSVATNGKDGEAFF. The chain joins TRBV9 to TRBJ1-1; D is uncertain. Between the trimmed V and J ends, which lost 0 bases and 7 bases, there was a span of 19 bases. The V gene's germline CDR1 is SGDLS and CDR2 YYNGEE. The CDR3 totals 16 residues.

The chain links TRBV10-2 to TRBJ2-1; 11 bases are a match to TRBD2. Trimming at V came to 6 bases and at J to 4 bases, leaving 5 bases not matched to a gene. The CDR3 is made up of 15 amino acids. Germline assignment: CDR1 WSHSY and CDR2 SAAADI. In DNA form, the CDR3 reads TGCGCCAGCAGGCCCGGGACTAGCGGATACAATGAGCAGTTCTTC. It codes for CASRPGTSGYNEQFF.

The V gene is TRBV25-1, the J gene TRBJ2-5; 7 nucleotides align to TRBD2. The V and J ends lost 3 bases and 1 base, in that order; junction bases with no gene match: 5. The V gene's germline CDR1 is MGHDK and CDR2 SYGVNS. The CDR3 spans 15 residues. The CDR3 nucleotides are TGTGCCAGCAGTGAGCGGGGGAGATTCCAAGAGACCCAGTACTTC. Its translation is CASSERGRFQETQYF.

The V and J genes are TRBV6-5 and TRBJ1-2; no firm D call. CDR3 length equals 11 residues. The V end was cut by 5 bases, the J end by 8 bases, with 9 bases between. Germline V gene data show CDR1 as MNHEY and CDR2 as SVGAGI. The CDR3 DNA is TGTGCCAGCAGTGAAGCGCACGGCTACACCTTC. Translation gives CASSEAHGYTF.

The CDR3, as DNA: TGTGCCAGCTCATCAGGTTTAATGGATGGCTACACCTTC. Translated: CASSSGLMDGYTF. This chain connects TRBV7-6 to TRBJ1-2; D gene unclear. Germline CDR1 is SGHVS and CDR2 is FNYEAQ. The CDR3 sequence is 13 residues long. The V and J ends lost 8 bases and 6 bases respectively, with 16 bases between them.

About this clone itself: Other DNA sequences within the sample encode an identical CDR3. The CDR3 nucleotides are TGTGCCAGCAGTGAAGCCACAGATACGCAGTATTTT. It yields the protein CASSEATDTQYF. This chain connects TRBV2 to TRBJ2-3; D is undetermined. The CDR3 extends over 12 amino acids. Trimming shortened V by 0 bases and J by 2 bases, and 0 bases separated the two germline ends. Germline V gene sequence: CDR1 SNHLY, CDR2 FYNNEI.

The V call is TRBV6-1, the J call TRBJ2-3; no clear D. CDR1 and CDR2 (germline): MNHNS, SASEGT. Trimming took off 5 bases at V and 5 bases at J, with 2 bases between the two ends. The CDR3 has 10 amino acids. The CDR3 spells CASSQDTQYF. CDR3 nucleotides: TGTGCCAGCAGTCAAGATACGCAGTATTTT.

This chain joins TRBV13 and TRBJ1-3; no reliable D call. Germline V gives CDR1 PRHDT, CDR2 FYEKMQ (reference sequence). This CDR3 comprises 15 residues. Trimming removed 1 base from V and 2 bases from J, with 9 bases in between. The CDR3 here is CASSLEGFTGNTIYF. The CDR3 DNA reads TGTGCCAGCAGCTTAGAAGGGTTTACTGGAAACACCATATATTTT.

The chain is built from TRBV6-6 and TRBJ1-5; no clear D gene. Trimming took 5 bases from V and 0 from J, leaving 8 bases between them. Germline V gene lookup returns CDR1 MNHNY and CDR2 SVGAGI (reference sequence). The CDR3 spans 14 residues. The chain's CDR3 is CASSAVVSNQPQHF. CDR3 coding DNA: TGTGCCAGCAGTGCCGTCGTTAGCAATCAGCCCCAGCATTTT.

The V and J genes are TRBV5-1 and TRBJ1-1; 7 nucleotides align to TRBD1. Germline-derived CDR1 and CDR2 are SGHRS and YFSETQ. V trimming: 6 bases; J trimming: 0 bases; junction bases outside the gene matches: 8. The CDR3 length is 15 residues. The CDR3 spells CASTMTGLMNTEAFF. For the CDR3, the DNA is TGCGCCAGCACCATGACAGGGCTAATGAACACTGAAGCTTTCTTT. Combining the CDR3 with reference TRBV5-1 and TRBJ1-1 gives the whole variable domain KAGVTQTPRYLIKTRGQQVTLSCSPISGHRSVSWYQQTPGQGLQFLFEYFSETQRNKGNFPGRFSGRQFSNSRSEMNVSTLELGDSALYLCASTMTGLMNTEAFFGQGTRLTVV.

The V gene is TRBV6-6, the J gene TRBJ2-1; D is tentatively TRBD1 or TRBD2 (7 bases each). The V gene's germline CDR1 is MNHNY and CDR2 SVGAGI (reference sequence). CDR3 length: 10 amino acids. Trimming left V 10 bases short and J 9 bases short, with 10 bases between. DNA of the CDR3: TGTGCCACAGGGGGGGCTGAGCAGTTCTTC. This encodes CATGGAEQFF.

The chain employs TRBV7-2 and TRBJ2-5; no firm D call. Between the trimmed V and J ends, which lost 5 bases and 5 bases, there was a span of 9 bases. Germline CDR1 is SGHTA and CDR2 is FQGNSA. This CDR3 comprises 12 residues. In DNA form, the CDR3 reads TGTGCCAGCAGCCTCAAGGGTGAGACCCAGTACTTC. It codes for CASSLKGETQYF.

The CDR3 sequence: CASSPPGTGGSSGANVLTF. The CDR3 region has the DNA TGTGCCAGCTCACCACCCGGGACAGGGGGTAGCTCTGGGGCCAACGTCCTGACTTTC. The chain recombines TRBV18 with TRBJ2-6; 11 bases are a match to TRBD1. The CDR3 has 19 residues. V trimming: 0 bases; J trimming: 0 bases; junction bases outside the gene matches: 4. CDR1 KGHSH and CDR2 LQKENI come from the germline V gene.

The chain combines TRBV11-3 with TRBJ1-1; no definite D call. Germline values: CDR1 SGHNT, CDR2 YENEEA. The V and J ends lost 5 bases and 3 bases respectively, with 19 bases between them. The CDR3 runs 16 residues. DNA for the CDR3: TGTGCCAGCAGCAAAGGTCCGGGGAGTTTAGACACTGAAGCTTTCTTT. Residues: CASSKGPGSLDTEAFF.

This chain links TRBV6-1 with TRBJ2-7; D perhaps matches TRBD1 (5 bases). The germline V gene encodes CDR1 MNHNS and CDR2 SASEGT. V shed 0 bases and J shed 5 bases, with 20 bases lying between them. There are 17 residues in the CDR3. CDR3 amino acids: CASSEALQPGLRNEQYF. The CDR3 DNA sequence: TGTGCCAGCAGTGAAGCGCTTCAGCCAGGGTTACGGAACGAGCAGTACTTC.

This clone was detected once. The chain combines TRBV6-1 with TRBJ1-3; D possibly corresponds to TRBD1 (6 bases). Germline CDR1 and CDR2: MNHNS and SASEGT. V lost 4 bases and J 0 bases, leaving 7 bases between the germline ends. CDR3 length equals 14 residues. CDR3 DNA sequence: TGTGCCAGCAGTGGGGACATCTCTGGAAACACCATATATTTT. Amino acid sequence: CASSGDISGNTIYF.